Listed below are T cell receptor beta chains from one sample, sequenced in a study of blood T cell repertoires in COVID-19. Clones were sequenced by immunoSEQ multiplex PCR, and TCRdb holds only the in-frame ones, with some missing. Among around 71,000 clones listed, roughly 85% were seen once. Sequencing was carried out using peripheral blood. These receptors originate from a man older than 75 with acute or convalescent COVID-19. CDR3s include the opening cysteine and the closing phenylalanine or tryptophan. D genes are given only for firm matches. Clone size is given for some rows only: seen once, a few or many times, or a class if the clone is expanded.

TRBV7-6	TRBJ2-3	TRBD2	NA	CASSFLADTDTQYF	TGTGCCAGCAGCTTCCTAGCGGACACAGATACGCAGTATTTT
TRBV6-5	TRBJ2-7	NA	NA	CASSSISGYEQYF	TGTGCCAGCAGTTCTATTAGCGGCTACGAGCAGTACTTC
TRBV29-1	TRBJ1-4	TRBD1	few	CSAKTGTGQEVANEKLFF	TGCAGCGCTAAGACCGGGACAGGGCAGGAAGTAGCTAATGAAAAACTGTTTTTT
TRBV27	TRBJ2-1	NA	NA	CASSLELPDNEQFF	TGTGCCAGCAGTTTAGAACTACCAGACAATGAGCAGTTCTTC
TRBV5-1	TRBJ2-3	NA	medium-sized	CASSLRTGADTQYF	TGCGCCAGCAGCTTGCGTACGGGGGCAGATACGCAGTATTTT
TRBV28	TRBJ2-3	NA	NA	CASSEPTAGLADTQYF	TGTGCCAGCAGTGAACCCACGGCAGGGCTCGCAGATACGCAGTATTTT
TRBV29-1	TRBJ1-2	TRBD1	NA	CSVDEGGDGYTF	TGCAGCGTTGATGAAGGGGGCGATGGCTACACCTTC
TRBV6-5	TRBJ2-5	TRBD2	NA	CASSYGLAGQETQYF	TGTGCCAGCAGTTACGGCCTAGCGGGGCAAGAGACCCAGTACTTC
TRBV19	TRBJ1-1	TRBD1	NA	CASSYLIGQGGSTEAFF	TGTGCCAGTAGTTACTTAATAGGACAGGGTGGGAGCACTGAAGCTTTCTTT
TRBV5-6	TRBJ1-5	NA	few	CASSFFSPRHPQPQHF	TGTGCCAGCAGCTTCTTTTCCCCGAGACACCCACAGCCCCAGCATTTT
TRBV19	TRBJ1-5	TRBD1	NA	CASRPSDRWGNQPQHF	TGTGCCAGTAGGCCCTCGGACAGGTGGGGCAATCAGCCCCAGCATTTT
TRBV7-2	TRBJ1-6	TRBD1	few	CATTPGDSRSYNSPLHF	TGTGCCACTACCCCTGGGGACAGCCGGTCCTATAATTCACCCCTCCACTTT
TRBV7-2	TRBJ2-1	TRBD2	NA	CASSSGLAGAISYNEQFF	TGTGCCAGCAGCTCAGGACTAGCGGGAGCTATCTCCTACAATGAGCAGTTCTTC
TRBV19	TRBJ1-1	NA	NA	CASSILGAPNTEAFF	TGTGCCAGTAGTATACTGGGGGCGCCGAACACTGAAGCTTTCTTT
TRBV6-5	TRBJ2-7	NA	NA	CASSPSTDYEQYF	TGTGCCAGCAGTCCCTCGACTGACTACGAGCAGTACTTC
TRBV11-2	TRBJ2-1	TRBD2	NA	CASSLERRLAGRNEQFF	TGTGCCAGCAGCTTAGAGAGGAGACTAGCGGGACGTAATGAGCAGTTCTTC
TRBV29-1	TRBJ2-3	NA	NA	CSVEGQALVDTQYF	TGCAGCGTTGAAGGACAGGCTTTGGTAGATACGCAGTATTTT
TRBV7-2	TRBJ2-1	TRBD2	few	CASSPSGREAKSSYNEQFF	TGTGCCAGCAGCCCCAGCGGACGGGAGGCAAAGAGCTCCTACAATGAGCAGTTCTTC
TRBV5-5	TRBJ2-1	TRBD1	NA	CASASQGHNTYNEQFF	TGTGCCAGCGCCTCACAGGGGCACAACACCTACAATGAGCAGTTCTTC
TRBV18	TRBJ2-2	NA	NA	CASSSPKGAGELFF	TGTGCCAGCTCGTCGCCCAAAGGAGCCGGGGAGCTGTTTTTT
TRBV5-1	TRBJ1-6	NA	few	CASSEGGGRGSPLHF	TGCGCCAGCAGTGAGGGAGGGGGAAGAGGATCACCCCTCCACTTT
TRBV3-1/TRBV3-2	TRBJ2-5	NA	NA	CASSLRRGQETQYF	TGTGCCAGCAGCCTCCGGCGGGGCCAAGAGACCCAGTACTTC
TRBV25-1	TRBJ1-2	TRBD1	NA	CASSAFDRGPDYGYTF	TGTGCCAGCAGTGCCTTTGACAGGGGCCCTGACTATGGCTACACCTTC